The text below deals with one TCR beta chain. Its antigen is still unknown. The CDR3 sequence is 15 residues long. Germline V gives CDR1 MNHNS, CDR2 SASEGT. The V and J ends lost 1 base and 2 bases respectively, with 11 bases between them. This sample was included in a study of blood T cells in healthy people across ages. Across the whole study: Using template switching, researchers captured about one barcoded beta molecule for each two T cells.

Per-sample yields of isolated PBMCs were at least 6 million. Study outcomes and limitations: Among long-lived donors, naive CD4+ cells were more numerous and diversity higher than in aged donors.

For the second PCR, which ran for roughly 7 to 11 cycles, a sample-barcoded 5' primer and a J-beta primer mix were used. One entry per CDR3 protein, called by TCRdb with MiXCR from the 5' RACE reads. This sample yields some 920,000 distinct CDR3 sequences, of which 51% are seen a single time; around 21% belongs to the top ten. Sequencing was performed on blood. The sequence came from a woman aged 55 to 70 in good health. This chain uses TRBV6-1 with TRBJ1-2, with D possibly TRBD1 on 6 matching bases. This CDR3 reads CASSEERGRNYGYTF. In DNA form, the CDR3 reads TGTGCCAGCAGTGAAGAACGGGGGCGCAACTATGGCTACACCTTC.